This TCR beta chain was recorded in a study of identical twins. Notes on the study in general: Beta clonotypes that were abundant in cord blood contained fewer insertions, a pattern absent from memory repertoires.

A universal primer site was added by template switching, and unique molecular identifiers were carried by the cDNA. Via MiXCR, TCRdb re-called the 5' RACE reads, giving one row per CDR3 protein. The table records 420,000 or so distinct CDR3 sequences, 18% of them present only once. This clonotype was recorded at least ten times. Its antigen remains unknown. CDR1 SQVTM and CDR2 ANQGSEA come from the germline V gene. The V end lost 2 bases, the J end lost 4 bases, and 20 bases lay between the germline ends. The CDR3 runs 16 residues. The V call is TRBV29-1, the J call TRBJ1-1; the D is unclear. Sequencing input: naive T cells sorted from blood. This TCR came from a man aged 45 to 65 in good health. CDR3 bases: TGCAGCGTTGAATTTCACCTGGGGAGAGGCCTCACTGAAGCTTTCTTT. Protein sequence: CSVEFHLGRGLTEAFF.